Shown below are 3 T cell receptor beta chains from a single sample sequenced in a study of cytomegalovirus exposure and HLA in healthy donors. Primers for the PCR totalled 60 Vbeta and 13 Jbeta. Data came from immunoSEQ multiplex PCR; TCRdb stores just in-frame clones and leaves some out. The sample has 150,000 or so clones; approximately 82% are singletons. Material: PBMCs. The receptors originated from a male donor in good health and CMV-seronegative.

The chain links TRBV28 to TRBJ2-1, with a weak D call TRBD2 (5 bases). This CDR3 spans 13 amino acids. CDR1 and CDR2 (germline): MDHEN, SYDVKM. Between the trimmed V and J ends, which lost 4 bases and 8 bases, there was a span of 12 bases. The CDR3 nucleotides read TGTGCCAGCAGTTACCCACTAGTCCATGAGCAGTTCTTC. This encodes CASSYPLVHEQFF.

The chain joins TRBV27 to TRBJ1-2; D possibly corresponds to TRBD1 (6 bases). Germline V CDR1 and CDR2: MNHEY, SMNVEV (reference sequence). The CDR3 contains 15 residues. Between the trimmed V and J ends, which lost 6 bases and 4 bases, there was a span of 18 bases. Here the CDR3 DNA reads TGTGCCAGCAGGCCCTCGAGCGGACAGATCTATGGCTACACCTTC. Encoded protein: CASRPSSGQIYGYTF.

The rearrangement links TRBV14 to TRBJ1-4; a possible D gene is TRBD1 (6 bases). Germline V gene data show CDR1 as SGHDN and CDR2 as FVKESK. The CDR3 has 15 amino acids. V lost 1 base, J lost 8 bases, and 14 bases lay in between. CDR3 loop: CASSQGYRADEKLFF. The CDR3 coding sequence is TGTGCCAGCAGCCAAGGTTACAGGGCGGACGAAAAACTGTTTTTT.